The next 29 T cell receptor beta chains were all read from a single sample in a study of T cell changes during pregnancy in multiple sclerosis. Some clones are missing from TCRdb's copy, which holds only in-frame ones; the method was immunoSEQ multiplex PCR. Of some 68,000 clones listed, under 95% are singletons. The sample here was peripheral blood, taken in the second trimester of pregnancy. All receptors derive from a female donor in good health, enrolled as a control in a pregnancy study.

The V and J genes are TRBV12-5 and TRBJ1-1, with 7 bases matching TRBD1. Germline V gene lookup returns CDR1 LGHNT and CDR2 FRNRAP. V was pared by 5 bases and J by 4 bases, with 7 bases of the junction left unmatched. This CDR3 is 14 amino acids long. The CDR3 bases are TGTGCTAGTGGTCCGGACAGGCGGGTCACTGAAGCTTTCTTT. This gives the protein CASGPDRRVTEAFF.

The J gene is TRBJ2-7, the V gene TRBV30, with D maybe TRBD1 (5 bases). Trimming took off 5 bases at V and 2 bases at J, with 13 bases between the two ends. The length of the CDR3 is 13 residues. CDR1 and CDR2 (germline): GTSNPN, SVGIG (reference sequence). The DNA of the CDR3 is TGTGCCTGGGCAAGGGGCCTTACCTACGAGCAGTACTTC. This codes for CAWARGLTYEQYF.

This clone was recorded once. The J gene is TRBJ1-1, the V gene TRBV11-3, with D perhaps matching TRBD1 (6 bases). This CDR3 has 13 amino acids. Between the trimmed V and J ends, which lost 4 bases and 5 bases, there was a span of 11 bases. The germline CDR1 and CDR2 sequences are SGHNT and YENEEA. The CDR3 loop is CASSSSGDTEAFF. CDR3 DNA: TGTGCCAGCAGCTCGTCAGGGGATACTGAAGCTTTCTTT. Based on the CDR3 plus reference TRBV11-3 and TRBJ1-1, the full variable domain is EAGVVQSPRYKIIEKKQPVAFWCNPISGHNTLYWYLQNLGQGPELLIRYENEEAVDDSQLPKDRFSAERLKGVDSTLKIQPAELGDSAVYLCASSSSGDTEAFFGQGTRLTVV.

The J gene is TRBJ2-1, the V gene TRBV27; 11 bases match TRBD2. Germline V CDR1 and CDR2: MNHEY, SMNVEV (reference sequence). The CDR3 runs to 15 residues. The ends lost 5 bases at V and 4 bases at J; junction bases unmatched: 4. The CDR3 sequence is CASSTTSGDYNEQFF. CDR3 bases: TGTGCCAGCAGTACGACTAGCGGGGATTACAATGAGCAGTTCTTC.

The chain uses TRBV6-1 and TRBJ2-4, with a weak D call TRBD2 (6 bases). V lost 7 bases, J lost 2 bases, and 9 bases lay in between. Germline V gene lookup returns CDR1 MNHNS and CDR2 SASEGT. The CDR3 length is 13 residues. In DNA, the CDR3 is TGTGCCAGCACGGAGGGAACCAAAAACATTCAGTACTTC. It yields the protein CASTEGTKNIQYF.

With respect to this clone: The same CDR3 is also encoded by other DNA sequences in this sample. This chain links TRBV29-1 with TRBJ2-3, with 9 bases aligning to TRBD1. After removal of 6 bases from V and 0 bases from J, the junction contained 4 bases not matched to a gene. CDR3 length: 14 amino acids. Germline V lookup: CDR1 SQVTM, CDR2 ANQGSEA. In nucleotides, the CDR3 is TGCAGCGTGGACAGGGGAGGGAGCACAGATACGCAGTATTTT. It specifies CSVDRGGSTDTQYF.

CDR3 sequence reads: CASSRQVGNTIYF. The CDR3 DNA reads as TGTGCCAGCAGCCGACAGGTTGGAAACACCATATATTTT. This chain links TRBV5-5 with TRBJ1-3, with D tentatively TRBD1 (6 bases). V lost 4 bases and J lost 3, with 8 bases in between. The CDR3 runs 13 residues. Germline values: CDR1 SGHKS, CDR2 YYEKEE (reference sequence). The full variable domain, its missing parts supplied by reference TRBV5-5 and TRBJ1-3, is DAGVTQSPTHLIKTRGQQVTLRCSPISGHKSVSWYQQVLGQGPQFIFQYYEKEERGRGNFPDRFSARQFPNYSSELNVNALLLGDSALYLCASSRQVGNTIYFGEGSWLTVV.

This CDR3 is CASSLGQGLSNTEAFF. For the CDR3, the DNA is TGTGCCAGCAGCCTGGGACAGGGTCTGTCAAACACTGAAGCTTTCTTT. The chain recombines TRBV7-9 with TRBJ1-1, with 9 bases aligning to TRBD1. The CDR3 runs to 16 residues. CDR1 is SEHNR, CDR2 FQNEAQ, per germline (reference sequence). The junction had 9 bases not matched to a gene; V was cut back by 5 bases and J by 2 bases.

The chain has TRBV12-5 and TRBJ1-1, with 10 bases aligning to TRBD1. V trimming: 1 base; J trimming: 6 bases; junction bases outside the gene matches: 2. Germline V gene data show CDR1 as LGHNT and CDR2 as FRNRAP. The CDR3 contains 14 residues. The CDR3 sequence: CASGLGGQGPEAFF. Here the CDR3 DNA reads TGTGCTAGTGGTTTGGGGGGACAGGGGCCTGAAGCTTTCTTT.

The J gene is TRBJ2-2, the V gene TRBV27; maybe TRBD2 (7 bases). CDR1 and CDR2 from the germline V gene are MNHEY and SMNVEV (reference sequence). The V and J ends lost 1 base and 4 bases respectively, with 13 bases between them. The CDR3 runs 16 residues. CDR3 in DNA: TGTGCCAGCAGTTTATTTCGGGGGGCGGGCACCGGGGAGCTGTTTTTT. Translating gives CASSLFRGAGTGELFF.

The rearrangement joins TRBV19 to TRBJ2-5; D is perhaps TRBD2 (6 bases). The germline CDR1 and CDR2 sequences are LNHDA and SQIVND (reference sequence). V was cut by 3 bases and J by 1 base, with 9 bases left in between. The CDR3 is made up of 14 amino acids. The CDR3 loop reads CASSITGAQETQYF. CDR3 in DNA: TGTGCCAGTAGTATCACGGGAGCCCAAGAGACCCAGTACTTC.

The J gene is TRBJ2-1, the V gene TRBV28; 16 bases are a match to TRBD2. J was trimmed by 8 bases and V by 0 bases; bases with no gene match: 4. CDR1 and CDR2 from the germline V gene are MDHEN and SYDVKM. The CDR3 covers 17 residues. The CDR3 bases are TGTGCCAGCAGTTTATGGGGACTAGCGGGAGGGCCCGATGAGCAGTTCTTC. Translating gives CASSLWGLAGGPDEQFF.

CDR3 sequence reads: CASDRRWQGESGYTF. CDR3 nucleotide sequence: TGTGCCAGCGACCGAAGATGGCAGGGTGAAAGTGGCTACACCTTC. J is TRBJ1-2 and V is TRBV27; D perhaps matches TRBD1 (5 bases). The CDR3 covers 15 residues. Per the germline V gene, CDR1 is MNHEY and CDR2 is SMNVEV (reference sequence). The germline V and J ends were trimmed by 8 bases and 7 bases, with 23 bases remaining between them.

The rearrangement uses TRBV5-6 and TRBJ2-2; D possibly corresponds to TRBD1 (6 bases). V was shortened by 5 bases and J by 6 bases, with 20 bases between the two germline ends. This CDR3 has 16 residues. Germline lookup yields CDR1 SGHDT and CDR2 YYEEEE. The CDR3 reads CASSKPGHGGSGELFF. As DNA, the CDR3 is TGTGCCAGCAGTAAACCGGGACATGGAGGTTCCGGGGAGCTGTTTTTT.

This clone was counted once. Other DNA sequences from this sample encode an identical CDR3 as well. CDR3 in DNA: TGTGCCAGTAGTATACGGGACAGGGGTCAGCCCCAGCATTTT. Its translation: CASSIRDRGQPQHF. The V call is TRBV19, the J call TRBJ1-5; 10 bases align to TRBD1. The germline gives CDR1 LNHDA, CDR2 SQIVND (reference sequence). Trimming at V came to 2 bases and at J to 6 bases, leaving 1 base not matched to a gene. CDR3 length: 14 amino acids.

The rearrangement joins TRBV4-3 to TRBJ2-7; TRBD2 might be the D (6 bases). Looked up from germline, CDR1 is LGHNA and CDR2 is YSLEER. This CDR3 has 16 residues. Trimming removed 0 bases from V and 5 bases from J, with 17 bases in between. CDR3 in amino acids: CASSQDPPGSVNEQYF. In DNA form, the CDR3 reads TGCGCCAGCAGCCAAGATCCTCCCGGGAGTGTAAACGAGCAGTACTTC.

V is TRBV5-1 and J is TRBJ1-1, with 7 bases identical to TRBD1. The germline gives CDR1 SGHRS, CDR2 YFSETQ. After removal of 2 bases from V and 3 bases from J, the junction contained 4 bases not matched to a gene. The CDR3 runs to 14 residues. The CDR3 DNA sequence: TGCGCCAGCAGCTTAAACAGGGGTCACACTGAAGCTTTCTTT. Protein: CASSLNRGHTEAFF. The full variable domain, with the rest looked up from reference TRBV5-1 and TRBJ1-1, is KAGVTQTPRYLIKTRGQQVTLSCSPISGHRSVSWYQQTPGQGLQFLFEYFSETQRNKGNFPGRFSGRQFSNSRSEMNVSTLELGDSALYLCASSLNRGHTEAFFGQGTRLTVV.

The chain joins TRBV4-1 to TRBJ2-7, with TRBD1 as a possible D gene (7 bases). Germline V CDR1 and CDR2: MGHRA, YSYEKL. This CDR3 has 16 amino acids. The V gene lost 7 bases and the J gene lost 4 bases, with 23 bases spanning the gap. This chain's CDR3 is CASTPRATGTLYEQYF. The CDR3 bases are TGCGCCAGCACCCCAAGAGCGACAGGGACTCTATACGAGCAGTACTTC.

The table lists this clone with a count of one. V gene TRBV7-2 combines with J gene TRBJ1-3, with no clear D. V was pared by 1 base and J by 0 bases, with 16 bases between. CDR1 is SGHTA and CDR2 is FQGNSA in the germline V gene. This CDR3 is 18 amino acids long. The CDR3 coding sequence is TGTGCCAGCAGCTTAGTCGTTTCACTAGGGAGCTCTGGAAACACCATATATTTT. Protein product: CASSLVVSLGSSGNTIYF.

The chain employs TRBV6-1 and TRBJ2-7; 9 positions match TRBD1. The germline gives CDR1 MNHNS, CDR2 SASEGT. Trimming took 4 bases from V and 3 from J; bases not matched to a gene: 7. The CDR3 totals 15 residues. CDR3 DNA sequence: TGTGCCAGCAGTGTAGAGGACAGGGGATACTACGAGCAGTACTTC. Translated: CASSVEDRGYYEQYF.

The chain is built from TRBV13 and TRBJ2-1; 15 bases are shared with TRBD2. The germline gives CDR1 PRHDT, CDR2 FYEKMQ (reference sequence). The CDR3 extends over 16 amino acids. J gave up 7 bases and V 5 bases, and 6 bases lay outside the gene matches. The CDR3 sequence: CASSQSGTSGRNEQFF. The CDR3 bases are TGTGCCAGCAGCCAATCCGGGACTAGCGGGAGGAATGAGCAGTTCTTC.

The J gene is TRBJ1-2, the V gene TRBV6-5, with TRBD1 matching over 7 bases. After removal of 2 bases from V and 4 bases from J, the junction contained 4 bases not matched to a gene. From germline, CDR1 is MNHEY and CDR2 SVGAGI. The CDR3 totals 14 residues. CDR3 region: CASSYAGQAYGYTF. The CDR3 DNA is TGTGCCAGCAGTTACGCCGGACAGGCCTATGGCTACACCTTC.

The chain uses TRBV9 and TRBJ2-1; no reliable D call. The V end was cut by 1 base, the J end by 8 bases, with 10 bases between. The CDR3 sequence is 13 residues long. Germline V gene data show CDR1 as SGDLS and CDR2 as YYNGEE. For the CDR3, the DNA is TGTGCCAGCAGCGTACTTAGCCGTGATGAGCAGTTCTTC. This encodes CASSVLSRDEQFF.

The V and J genes are TRBV19 and TRBJ2-7; D remains ambiguous. Trimming took off 1 base at V and 2 bases at J, with 12 bases between the two ends. The CDR3 runs to 15 residues. Per germline, CDR1 LNHDA and CDR2 SQIVND (reference sequence). The CDR3 nucleotides are TGTGCCAGTAGTATAGCGTTCCTTAATCCCTACGAGCAGTACTTC. This translates into CASSIAFLNPYEQYF.

The chain recombines TRBV6-5 with TRBJ2-2, with a tentative D call TRBD1 (5 bases). Trimming shortened V by 6 bases and J by 6 bases, and 14 bases separated the two germline ends. The CDR3 consists of 14 residues. CDR1 is MNHEY, CDR2 SVGAGI, per germline. The CDR3 reads CASRLQGLAGELFF. The CDR3 region has the DNA TGTGCCAGCAGACTCCAGGGCCTTGCCGGGGAGCTGTTTTTT.

This sequence joins TRBV6-5 and TRBJ1-2, with no clear D. Deletions cut 8 bases from V and 4 bases from J, with 11 bases between. CDR3 length equals 12 residues. Germline V gene data show CDR1 as MNHEY and CDR2 as SVGAGI. The CDR3 bases are TGTGCCAGCTACTCCCCTTCCTATGGCTACACCTTC. It is translated as CASYSPSYGYTF.

This clone has more than one count but fewer than ten. The chain combines TRBV5-1 with TRBJ2-3; 9 bases agree with TRBD2. The junction had 10 bases not matched to a gene; V was cut back by 2 bases and J by 0 bases. CDR1 is SGHRS, CDR2 YFSETQ, per germline. This CDR3 comprises 18 residues. CDR3 protein: CASSFLAGQYISTDTQYF. The CDR3 DNA reads TGCGCCAGCAGCTTCCTAGCGGGGCAGTACATAAGCACAGATACGCAGTATTTT. The full variable domain, rest sourced from reference TRBV5-1 and TRBJ2-3, is KAGVTQTPRYLIKTRGQQVTLSCSPISGHRSVSWYQQTPGQGLQFLFEYFSETQRNKGNFPGRFSGRQFSNSRSEMNVSTLELGDSALYLCASSFLAGQYISTDTQYFGPGTRLTVL.

V is TRBV10-3 and J is TRBJ1-6; 8 bases map to TRBD1. With V trimmed by 5 bases and J by 0 bases, 3 bases remained unmatched. This CDR3 region has 16 residues. Germline assignment: CDR1 ENHRY and CDR2 SYGVKD. CDR3 loop: CAISTGGSSYNSPLHF. For the CDR3, the DNA is TGTGCCATCAGTACAGGGGGAAGCTCCTATAATTCACCCCTCCACTTT.

This rearrangement joins TRBV7-3 to TRBJ2-1; 8 nucleotides match TRBD1. This CDR3 has 15 residues. V gave up 4 bases and J gave up 6 bases; unmatched junction bases: 8. The V gene's germline CDR1 is SGHTA and CDR2 FQGTGA. In DNA form, the CDR3 reads TGTGCCAGCAGCTCTGGGACAGGCGGGGTCAATGAGCAGTTCTTC. It yields the protein CASSSGTGGVNEQFF.